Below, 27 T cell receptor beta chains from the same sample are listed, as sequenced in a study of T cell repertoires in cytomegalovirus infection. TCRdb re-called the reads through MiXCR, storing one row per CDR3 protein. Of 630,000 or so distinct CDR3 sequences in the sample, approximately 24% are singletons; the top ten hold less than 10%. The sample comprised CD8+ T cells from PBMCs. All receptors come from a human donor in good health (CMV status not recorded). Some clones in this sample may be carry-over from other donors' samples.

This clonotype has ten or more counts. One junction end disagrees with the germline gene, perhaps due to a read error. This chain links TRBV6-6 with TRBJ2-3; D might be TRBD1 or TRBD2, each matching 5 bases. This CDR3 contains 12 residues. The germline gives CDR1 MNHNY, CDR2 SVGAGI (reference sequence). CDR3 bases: TGTGCCAGCAGTTACCGGGACCTACTACCCGTTTTT. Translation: CASSYRDLLPVF.

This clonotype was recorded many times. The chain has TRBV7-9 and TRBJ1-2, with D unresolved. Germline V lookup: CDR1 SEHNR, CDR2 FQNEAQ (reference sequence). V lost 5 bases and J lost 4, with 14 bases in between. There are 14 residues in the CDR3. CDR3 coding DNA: TGTGCCAGCAGCCCCTCCGTGGCGGGCTATGGCTACACCTTC. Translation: CASSPSVAGYGYTF.

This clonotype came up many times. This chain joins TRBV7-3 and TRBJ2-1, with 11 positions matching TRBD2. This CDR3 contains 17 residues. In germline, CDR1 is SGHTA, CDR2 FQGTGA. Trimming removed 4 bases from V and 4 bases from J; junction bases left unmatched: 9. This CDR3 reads CASSSMGLADSYNEQFF. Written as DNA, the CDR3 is TGTGCCAGCAGCTCGATGGGACTAGCGGACTCTTACAATGAGCAGTTCTTC.

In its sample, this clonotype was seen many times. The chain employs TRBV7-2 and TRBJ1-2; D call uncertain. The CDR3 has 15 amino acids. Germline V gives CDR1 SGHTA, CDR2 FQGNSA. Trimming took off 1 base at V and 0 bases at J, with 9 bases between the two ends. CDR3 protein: CASSLGLQANYGYTF. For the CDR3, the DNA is TGTGCCAGCAGCTTAGGACTGCAGGCTAACTATGGCTACACCTTC.

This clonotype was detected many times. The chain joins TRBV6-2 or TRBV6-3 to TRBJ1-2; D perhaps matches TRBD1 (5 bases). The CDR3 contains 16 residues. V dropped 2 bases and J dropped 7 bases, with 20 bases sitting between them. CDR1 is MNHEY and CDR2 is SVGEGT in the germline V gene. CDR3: CASSYTRTSFAGGYTF. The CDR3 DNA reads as TGTGCCAGCAGTTACACAAGGACAAGCTTTGCCGGTGGCTACACCTTC.

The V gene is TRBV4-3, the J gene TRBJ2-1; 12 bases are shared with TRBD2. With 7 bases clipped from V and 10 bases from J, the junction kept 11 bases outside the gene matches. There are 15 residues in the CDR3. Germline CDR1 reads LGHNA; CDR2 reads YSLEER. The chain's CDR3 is CASTQVLAGGREQFF. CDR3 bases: TGCGCCAGCACCCAGGTGCTAGCGGGGGGGCGGGAGCAGTTCTTC.

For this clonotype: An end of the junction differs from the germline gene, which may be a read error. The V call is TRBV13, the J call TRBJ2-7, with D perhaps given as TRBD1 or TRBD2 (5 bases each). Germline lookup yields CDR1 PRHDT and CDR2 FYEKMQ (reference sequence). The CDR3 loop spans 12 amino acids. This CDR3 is CASSSNEGRQDF. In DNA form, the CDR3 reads TGTGCCAGCAGCTCCAATGAGGGGCGCCAGGACTTC.

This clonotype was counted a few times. The CDR3 loop is CSAPGTSGNTIYF. CDR3 coding DNA: TGCAGTGCTCCCGGCACGTCAGGAAACACCATATATTTT. V gene TRBV20-1 combines with J gene TRBJ1-3, with D uncertain. Between the trimmed V and J ends, which lost 5 bases and 4 bases, there was a span of 12 bases. Germline CDR1 reads DFQATT; CDR2 reads SNEGSKA (reference sequence). This CDR3 spans 13 amino acids.

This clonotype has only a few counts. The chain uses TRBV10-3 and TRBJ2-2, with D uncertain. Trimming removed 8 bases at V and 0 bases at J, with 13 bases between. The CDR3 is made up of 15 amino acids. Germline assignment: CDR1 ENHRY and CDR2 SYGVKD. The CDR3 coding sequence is TGTGCCATCTTTTATGAAGACGCGAACACCGGGGAGCTGTTTTTT. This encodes CAIFYEDANTGELFF.

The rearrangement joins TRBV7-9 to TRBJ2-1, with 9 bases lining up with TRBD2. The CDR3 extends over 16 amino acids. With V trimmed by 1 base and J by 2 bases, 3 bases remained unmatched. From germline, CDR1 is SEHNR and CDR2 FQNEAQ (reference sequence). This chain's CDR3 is CASSLVAGATYNEQFF. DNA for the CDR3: TGTGCCAGCAGCTTAGTAGCGGGGGCCACCTACAATGAGCAGTTCTTC.

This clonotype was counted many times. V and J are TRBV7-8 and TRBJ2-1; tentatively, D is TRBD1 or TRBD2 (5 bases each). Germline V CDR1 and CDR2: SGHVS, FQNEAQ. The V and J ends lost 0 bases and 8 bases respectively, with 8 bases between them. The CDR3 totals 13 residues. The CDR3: CASSLAEGHEQFF. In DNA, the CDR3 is TGTGCCAGCAGCTTAGCAGAGGGGCATGAGCAGTTCTTC.

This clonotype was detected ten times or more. The CDR3 loop reads CASMKGVGTGELFF. Written as DNA, the CDR3 is TGTGCCAGCATGAAGGGCGTCGGCACCGGGGAGCTGTTTTTT. V and J are TRBV6-5 and TRBJ2-2; D call uncertain. CDR3 length equals 14 residues. Trimming took off 7 bases at V and 4 bases at J, with 13 bases between the two ends. Germline V gives CDR1 MNHEY, CDR2 SVGAGI.

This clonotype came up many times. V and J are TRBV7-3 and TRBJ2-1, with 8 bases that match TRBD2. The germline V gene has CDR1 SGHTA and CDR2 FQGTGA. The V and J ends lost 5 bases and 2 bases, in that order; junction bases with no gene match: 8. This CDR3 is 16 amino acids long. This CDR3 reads CASSKLRRGAYNEQFF. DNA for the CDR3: TGTGCCAGCAGCAAACTTCGGCGGGGGGCCTACAATGAGCAGTTCTTC.

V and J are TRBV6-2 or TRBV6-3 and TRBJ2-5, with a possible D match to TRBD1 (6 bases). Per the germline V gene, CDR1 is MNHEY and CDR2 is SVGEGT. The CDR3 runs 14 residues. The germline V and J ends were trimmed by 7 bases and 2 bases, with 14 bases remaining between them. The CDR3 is CASTPGTPQETQYF. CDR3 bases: TGTGCCAGCACTCCTGGGACACCACAAGAGACCCAGTACTTC.

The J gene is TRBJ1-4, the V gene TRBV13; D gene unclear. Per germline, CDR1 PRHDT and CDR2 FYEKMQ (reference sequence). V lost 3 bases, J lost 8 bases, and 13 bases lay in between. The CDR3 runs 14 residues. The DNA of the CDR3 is TGTGCCAGCAGCTTCCAGTTGGGCGGGGAAAAACTGTTTTTT. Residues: CASSFQLGGEKLFF. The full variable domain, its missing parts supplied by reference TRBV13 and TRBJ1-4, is AAGVIQSPRHLIKEKRETATLKCYPIPRHDTVYWYQQGPGQDPQFLISFYEKMQSDKGSIPDRFSAQQFSDYHSELNMSSLELGDSALYFCASSFQLGGEKLFFGSGTQLSVL.

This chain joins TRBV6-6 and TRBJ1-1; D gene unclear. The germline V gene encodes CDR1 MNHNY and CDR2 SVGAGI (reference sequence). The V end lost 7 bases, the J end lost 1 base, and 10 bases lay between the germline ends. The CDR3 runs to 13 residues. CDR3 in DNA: TGTGCCAGCACCGAGGCGGGGAACACTGAAGCTTTCTTT. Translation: CASTEAGNTEAFF.

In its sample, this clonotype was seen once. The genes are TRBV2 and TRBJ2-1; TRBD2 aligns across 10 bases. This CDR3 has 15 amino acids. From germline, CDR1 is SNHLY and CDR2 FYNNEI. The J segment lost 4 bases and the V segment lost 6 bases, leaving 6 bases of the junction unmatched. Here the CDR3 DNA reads TGTGCCAGCAGGGAGGGACTAGCGACTTACAATGAGCAGTTCTTC. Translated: CASREGLATYNEQFF.

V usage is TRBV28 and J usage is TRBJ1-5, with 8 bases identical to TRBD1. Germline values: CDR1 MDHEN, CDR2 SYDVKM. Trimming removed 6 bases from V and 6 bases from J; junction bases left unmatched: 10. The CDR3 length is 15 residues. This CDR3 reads CASSPDRAARQPQHF. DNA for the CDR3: TGTGCCAGCAGCCCGGACAGGGCTGCTCGTCAGCCCCAGCATTTT.

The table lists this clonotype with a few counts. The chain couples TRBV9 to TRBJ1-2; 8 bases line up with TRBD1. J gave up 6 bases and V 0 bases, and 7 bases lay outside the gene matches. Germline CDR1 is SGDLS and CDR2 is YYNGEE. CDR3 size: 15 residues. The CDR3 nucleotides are TGTGCCAGCAGCGTAGATGACAGGGGACTAGATGGCTACACCTTC. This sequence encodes CASSVDDRGLDGYTF.

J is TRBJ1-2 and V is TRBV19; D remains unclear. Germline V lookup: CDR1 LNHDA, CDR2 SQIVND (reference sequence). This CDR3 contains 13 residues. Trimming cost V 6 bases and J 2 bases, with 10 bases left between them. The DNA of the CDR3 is TGTGCCAGTAGAGTCATAGGGAACTATGGCTACACCTTC. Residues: CASRVIGNYGYTF.

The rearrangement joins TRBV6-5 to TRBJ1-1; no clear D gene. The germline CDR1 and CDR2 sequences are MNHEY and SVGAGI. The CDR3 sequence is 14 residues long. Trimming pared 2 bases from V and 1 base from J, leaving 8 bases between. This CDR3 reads CASSYGSKNTEAFF. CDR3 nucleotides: TGTGCCAGCAGTTACGGGAGCAAGAACACTGAAGCTTTCTTT.

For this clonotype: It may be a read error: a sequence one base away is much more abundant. CDR3 loop: CASSLNTGLRPKETQYF. The CDR3 nucleotides are TGTGCCAGCAGCTTAAACACGGGACTCCGTCCCAAGGAGACCCAGTACTTC. The genes are TRBV7-2 and TRBJ2-5, with D possibly being TRBD2 (6 bases). Germline values: CDR1 SGHTA, CDR2 FQGNSA. The CDR3 runs 17 residues. Trimming pared 2 bases from V and 5 bases from J, leaving 21 bases between. Filled out from reference TRBV7-2 and TRBJ2-5, the complete variable domain reads GAGVSQSPSNKVTEKGKDVELRCDPISGHTALYWYRQSLGQGLEFLIYFQGNSAPDKSGLPSDRFSAERTGGSVSTLTIQRTQQEDSAVYLCASSLNTGLRPKETQYFGPGTRLLVL.

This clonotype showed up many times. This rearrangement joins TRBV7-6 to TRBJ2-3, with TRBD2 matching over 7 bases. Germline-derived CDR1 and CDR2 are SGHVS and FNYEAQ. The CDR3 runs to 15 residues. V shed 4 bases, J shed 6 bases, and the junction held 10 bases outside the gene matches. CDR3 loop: CASSYTGGGIDTQYF. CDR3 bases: TGTGCCAGCAGCTACACCGGGGGAGGGATCGATACGCAGTATTTT. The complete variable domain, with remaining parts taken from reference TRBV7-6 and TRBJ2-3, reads GAGVSQSPRYKVTKRGQDVALRCDPISGHVSLYWYRQALGQGPEFLTYFNYEAQQDKSGLPNDRFSAERPEGSISTLTIQRTEQRDSAMYRCASSYTGGGIDTQYFGPGTRLTVL.

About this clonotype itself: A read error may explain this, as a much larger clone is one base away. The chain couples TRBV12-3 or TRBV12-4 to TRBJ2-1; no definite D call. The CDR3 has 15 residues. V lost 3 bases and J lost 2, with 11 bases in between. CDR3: CASSFGQAPYNEQFF. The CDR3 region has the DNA TGTGCCAGCAGTTTCGGCCAAGCCCCCTACAATGAGCAGTTCTTC.

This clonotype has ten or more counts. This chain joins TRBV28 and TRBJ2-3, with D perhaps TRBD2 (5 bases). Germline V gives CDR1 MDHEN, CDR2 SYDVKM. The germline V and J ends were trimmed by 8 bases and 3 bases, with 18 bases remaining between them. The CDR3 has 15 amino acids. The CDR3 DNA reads TGTGCCAGCTTCCGTGAGGGAGATAGAACAGATACGCAGTATTTT. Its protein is CASFREGDRTDTQYF.

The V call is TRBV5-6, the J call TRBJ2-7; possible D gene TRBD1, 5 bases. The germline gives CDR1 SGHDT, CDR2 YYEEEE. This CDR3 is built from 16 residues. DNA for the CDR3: TGTGTCAGCAGCCAAGGGGATAGTATCATCCCCTACGAGCAGTACGTC. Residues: CVSSQGDSIIPYEQYV.

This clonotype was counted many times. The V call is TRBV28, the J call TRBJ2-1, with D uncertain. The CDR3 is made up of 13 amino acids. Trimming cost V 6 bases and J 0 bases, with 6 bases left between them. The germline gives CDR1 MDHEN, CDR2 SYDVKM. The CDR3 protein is CASRRGSYNEQFF. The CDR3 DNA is TGTGCCAGCAGGCGCGGCTCCTACAATGAGCAGTTCTTC.